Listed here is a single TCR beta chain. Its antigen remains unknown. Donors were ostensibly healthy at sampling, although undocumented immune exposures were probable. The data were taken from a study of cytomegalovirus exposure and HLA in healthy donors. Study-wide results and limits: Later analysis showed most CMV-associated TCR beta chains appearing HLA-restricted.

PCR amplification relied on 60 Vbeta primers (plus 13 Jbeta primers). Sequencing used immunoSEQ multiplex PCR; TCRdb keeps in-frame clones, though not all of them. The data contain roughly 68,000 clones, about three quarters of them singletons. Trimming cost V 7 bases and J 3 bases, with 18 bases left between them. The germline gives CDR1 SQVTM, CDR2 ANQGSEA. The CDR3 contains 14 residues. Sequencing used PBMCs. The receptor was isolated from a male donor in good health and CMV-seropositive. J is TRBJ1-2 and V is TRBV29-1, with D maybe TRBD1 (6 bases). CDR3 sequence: CSAHRQGQDYGYTF. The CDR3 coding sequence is TGCAGCGCCCATCGTCAGGGGCAGGACTATGGCTACACCTTC.